The clone carrying this T cell receptor (beta chain) was counted many times. The germline V and J ends were trimmed by 4 bases and 3 bases, with 9 bases remaining between them. Germline CDR1 is SGHRS and CDR2 is YFSETQ. This CDR3 region has 13 residues. The data are from a study of neurological immune-mediated disorders. In TCRdb, the 5' RACE reads were re-called with MiXCR into one record per CDR3 protein. The repertoire includes about 95,000 distinct CDR3 sequences, roughly 3.5% of them detected once, and under 6.5% sits in the top ten. The sequenced material came from PBMCs. This clonotype was obtained from a woman under 30 with multiple sclerosis. The chain carries TRBV5-1 and TRBJ2-3; D might be TRBD2 (5 bases). CDR3 DNA: TGCGCCAGCAGCCAACTAGAGACAGATACGCAGTATTTT. It codes for CASSQLETDTQYF. Full variable domain (missing parts from reference TRBV5-1 and TRBJ2-3): KAGVTQTPRYLIKTRGQQVTLSCSPISGHRSVSWYQQTPGQGLQFLFEYFSETQRNKGNFPGRFSGRQFSNSRSEMNVSTLELGDSALYLCASSQLETDTQYFGPGTRLTVL.